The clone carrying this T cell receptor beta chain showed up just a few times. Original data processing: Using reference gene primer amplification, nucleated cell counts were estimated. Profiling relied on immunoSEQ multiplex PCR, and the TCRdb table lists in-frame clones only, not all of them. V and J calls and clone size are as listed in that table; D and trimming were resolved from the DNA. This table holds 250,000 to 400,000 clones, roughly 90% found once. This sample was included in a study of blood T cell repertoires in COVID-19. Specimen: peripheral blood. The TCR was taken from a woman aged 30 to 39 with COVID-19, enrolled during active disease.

The CDR3 region is CASGAAGVVNEQFF. The CDR3 bases are TGCGCCAGTGGGGCGGCGGGAGTAGTGAATGAGCAGTTCTTC. The chain combines TRBV5-1 with TRBJ2-1; 7 bases line up with TRBD2. Germline loops: CDR1 SGHRS, CDR2 YFSETQ. The CDR3 extends over 14 amino acids. V shed 8 bases, J shed 7 bases, and the junction held 12 bases outside the gene matches.